This T cell receptor (beta chain) is drawn from a study of T cell responses to AZD1222 COVID-19 vaccine. Overall study context: Second doses that came at about 4 or about 12 weeks were put together. Study outcomes and limitations: Donors were mostly white British, more females; clonal diversity possibly underestimated. The study found Spike-specific TCR breadth and depth rose after two AZD1222 doses. Unmutated regions of variants are reportedly targeted by nearly half of spike-specific TCRs.

The protocol was immunoSEQ multiplex PCR, while the TCRdb copy is restricted to in-frame clones and leaves out a portion. The data hold about 120,000 clones, with about 89% observed a single time. V gave up 8 bases and J gave up 2 bases, with 10 bases separating them. The CDR3 runs 13 residues. Points on this clone: Its antigen is undetermined.

This chain links TRBV12-3 or TRBV12-4 with TRBJ1-5, with a tentative D call TRBD1 (5 bases). This clonotype was obtained from an adult in good health. The input for sequencing was peripheral blood, taken on day 0 of AZD1222 vaccination. CDR3 sequence reads: CASGAVGNQPQHF. DNA of the CDR3: TGTGCCAGCGGGGCCGTGGGCAATCAGCCCCAGCATTTT.